The clone carrying this TCR beta chain was recorded at least ten times. The antigen is not known. This sample was included in a study of T cells in Graves' hyperthyroidism and ophthalmopathy. Study findings and constraints: Progression to ophthalmopathy was predicted a median of roughly 6.5 months early. Researchers found most expanded thyroid clonotypes above 0.001 in blood as well.

It was less than 13 ml of fresh peripheral blood that supplied the PBMCs. The CDR3 has 15 amino acids. V was pared by 5 bases and J by 7 bases, with 20 bases between. Germline V gene sequence: CDR1 ENHRY, CDR2 SYGVKD. Researchers amplified the TCR beta CDR3 regions from RNA transcripts. TCR CDR3 underwent first-round RT-PCR with the HTBI primer set. One entry per CDR3 protein, called by TCRdb with MiXCR from the multiplex PCR reads. The sample includes approximately 260,000 distinct CDR3 sequences, about 16% of them seen just once. This TCR was recovered from a woman aged 45-65 years with Graves' hyperthyroidism that later progressed to Graves' ophthalmopathy. The chain combines TRBV10-3 with TRBJ1-1; D possibly corresponds to TRBD1 (6 bases). The sequenced material came from blood. The CDR3 region is CAISYAEQGGGEAFF. The CDR3, as DNA: TGTGCCATCAGTTACGCGGAACAGGGAGGGGGTGAAGCTTTCTTT.